This TCR beta chain comes out of a study of blood T cell repertoires in COVID-19. Background on the study: Donors in the United States, Italy and Spain gave samples during acute or convalescent COVID-19. Nucleic acid was either cDNA or gDNA, and it came from T cells, B-cell-depleted T cells, or PBMCs.

The CDR3 runs to 15 residues. Trimming pared 5 bases from V and 7 bases from J, leaving 17 bases between. Per the germline V gene, CDR1 is SGHVS and CDR2 is FNYEAQ. Measured with immunoSEQ multiplex PCR; TCRdb has only the in-frame clones, and not every one. The sample shows about 180,000 clones, roughly 84% of them seen only once. This receptor was taken from a human donor in a cohort sampled during active COVID-19. The sequenced sample consisted of peripheral blood. The chain joins TRBV7-6 to TRBJ1-4; no reliable D call. The CDR3 protein is CASSPVTGLSEKLFF. In DNA form, the CDR3 reads TGTGCCAGCAGCCCGGTTACGGGTCTGAGTGAAAAACTGTTTTTT.